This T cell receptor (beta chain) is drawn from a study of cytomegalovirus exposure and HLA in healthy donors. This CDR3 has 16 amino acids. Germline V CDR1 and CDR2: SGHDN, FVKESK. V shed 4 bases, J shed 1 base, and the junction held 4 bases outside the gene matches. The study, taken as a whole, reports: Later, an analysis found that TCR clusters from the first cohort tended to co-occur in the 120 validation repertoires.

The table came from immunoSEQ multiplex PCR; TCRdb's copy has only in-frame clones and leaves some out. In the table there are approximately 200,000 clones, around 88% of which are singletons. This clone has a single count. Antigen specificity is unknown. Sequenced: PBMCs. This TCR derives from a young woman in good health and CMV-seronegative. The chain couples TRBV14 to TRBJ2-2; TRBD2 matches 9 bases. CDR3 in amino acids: CASSLISGGNTGELFF. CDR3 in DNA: TGTGCCAGCAGCCTGATTAGCGGGGGGAACACCGGGGAGCTGTTTTTT. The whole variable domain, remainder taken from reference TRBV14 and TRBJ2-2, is EAGVTQFPSHSVIEKGQTVTLRCDPISGHDNLYWYRRVMGKEIKFLLHFVKESKQDESGMPNNRFLAERTGGTYSTLKVQPAELEDSGVYFCASSLISGGNTGELFFGEGSRLTVL.